The 23 T cell receptor beta chains given below trace back to one sample, sequenced in a study of blood T cell repertoires in COVID-19. Profiled with immunoSEQ multiplex PCR; TCRdb holds only in-frame clones, not every one. The sample holds approximately 200,000 clones, roughly nine tenths seen once. The sample consisted of peripheral blood. The origin of the receptors is a woman in her forties or fifties with acute or convalescent COVID-19.

The chain uses TRBV6-5 and TRBJ2-7; 9 bases map to TRBD2. Germline loops: CDR1 MNHEY, CDR2 SVGAGI. J gave up 5 bases and V 6 bases, and 5 bases lay outside the gene matches. The CDR3 runs to 13 residues. The CDR3 coding sequence is TGTGCCAGCAGCGGCGGGAGGGCGCACGAGCAGTACTTC. It codes for CASSGGRAHEQYF.

The chain joins TRBV7-2 to TRBJ2-3, with 11 positions matching TRBD2. The trim removed 1 base at V and 5 bases at J, leaving 5 bases unmatched. Germline CDR1 is SGHTA and CDR2 is FQGNSA. The CDR3 length is 16 residues. The chain's CDR3 is CASSLVAGGLGDTQYF. DNA of the CDR3: TGTGCCAGCAGCTTAGTAGCGGGGGGGCTTGGAGATACGCAGTATTTT.

V usage is TRBV19 and J usage is TRBJ2-3; the match to TRBD2 covers 7 bases. From germline, CDR1 is LNHDA and CDR2 SQIVND (reference sequence). The CDR3 extends over 15 amino acids. With V trimmed by 8 bases and J by 3 bases, 11 bases remained unmatched. CDR3: CASSAGVQRTDTQYF. DNA for the CDR3: TGTGCCAGTTCCGCGGGAGTTCAAAGGACAGATACGCAGTATTTT.

This clone was counted once. The chain couples TRBV5-1 to TRBJ2-7; 7 nucleotides align to TRBD2. Unmatched junction bases numbered 13, after V lost 4 bases and J lost 6 bases. The CDR3 is 15 amino acids. CDR1 SGHRS and CDR2 YFSETQ come from the germline V gene. CDR3 loop: CASSAPGLVGSEQYF. Here the CDR3 DNA reads TGCGCCAGCAGCGCGCCCGGACTAGTTGGAAGCGAGCAGTACTTC.

This chain uses TRBV7-2 with TRBJ1-5; D is uncertain. Germline values: CDR1 SGHTA, CDR2 FQGNSA. CDR3 length equals 16 residues. V lost 0 bases to trimming and J lost 1 base, with 10 bases between them. The CDR3 loop reads CASSLAYSRSNQPQHF. DNA for the CDR3: TGTGCCAGCAGCTTAGCGTATTCCAGGAGCAATCAGCCCCAGCATTTT.

This chain uses TRBV12-5 with TRBJ2-1, with 14 bases aligning to TRBD2. With V trimmed by 6 bases and J by 8 bases, 3 bases remained unmatched. CDR3 length: 14 amino acids. The V gene's germline CDR1 is LGHNT and CDR2 FRNRAP. CDR3 nucleotide sequence: TGTGCTAGTGGGGGACTAGCGGGAGTGGATGAGCAGTTCTTC. Translation: CASGGLAGVDEQFF. The full variable domain, rest sourced from reference TRBV12-5 and TRBJ2-1, is DARVTQTPRHKVTEMGQEVTMRCQPILGHNTVFWYRQTMMQGLELLAYFRNRAPLDDSGMPKDRFSAEMPDATLATLKIQPSEPRDSAVYFCASGGLAGVDEQFFGPGTRLTVL.

This chain uses TRBV6-9 with TRBJ2-7; D is uncertain. CDR3 length equals 16 residues. From germline, CDR1 is MNHGY and CDR2 SVAAGI. The germline V and J ends were trimmed by 0 bases and 4 bases, with 16 bases remaining between them. CDR3 sequence (DNA): TGTGCCAGCAGTTATTCGAAACGAGGAACGGTATACGAGCAGTACTTC. Translation: CASSYSKRGTVYEQYF.

This rearrangement joins TRBV10-3 to TRBJ1-1; D may be TRBD1 (5 bases). CDR1 is ENHRY, CDR2 SYGVKD, per germline. There are 13 residues in the CDR3. Between the trimmed V and J ends, which lost 6 bases and 1 base, there was a span of 9 bases. The CDR3 loop is CAIRDTTNTEAFF. In DNA, the CDR3 is TGTGCCATCAGGGACACGACGAACACTGAAGCTTTCTTT.

This rearrangement joins TRBV6-5 to TRBJ2-5; a weak D match, TRBD2 (6 bases). V was pared by 0 bases and J by 1 base, with 9 bases between. This CDR3 has 15 amino acids. Germline lookup yields CDR1 MNHEY and CDR2 SVGAGI. The CDR3, as DNA: TGTGCCAGCAGTTACTCGATGGGGGGCCAAGAGACCCAGTACTTC. Translating gives CASSYSMGGQETQYF.

The V gene is TRBV19, the J gene TRBJ1-2, with D hard to call. The CDR3 runs 12 residues. Germline V gene data show CDR1 as LNHDA and CDR2 as SQIVND (reference sequence). V lost 10 bases and J lost 6, with 15 bases in between. The CDR3 is CAMGSGSHGYTF. DNA for the CDR3: TGTGCCATGGGGTCGGGATCCCATGGCTACACCTTC.

The rearrangement joins TRBV11-2 to TRBJ1-2; D remains ambiguous. CDR3 length: 17 amino acids. CDR1 and CDR2 from the germline V gene are SGHAT and FQNNGV. V was clipped by 8 bases and J by 2 bases, with 24 bases between them. CDR3 nucleotide sequence: TGTGCCAGCCCCCGGAGGGCGTCGGACGAGGGAAACTATGGCTACACCTTC. It is translated as CASPRRASDEGNYGYTF.

The rearrangement joins TRBV29-1 to TRBJ1-2, with D unresolved. Germline V gene lookup returns CDR1 SQVTM and CDR2 ANQGSEA. Trimming took 6 bases from V and 0 from J, leaving 8 bases between them. The CDR3 covers 12 residues. The CDR3 loop is CSVSGANYGYTF. Written as DNA, the CDR3 is TGCAGCGTCTCTGGAGCTAACTATGGCTACACCTTC.

The rearrangement links TRBV30 to TRBJ2-5; 9 bases match TRBD2. Germline CDR1 and CDR2: GTSNPN and SVGIG (reference sequence). V shed 3 bases, J shed 2 bases, and the junction held 7 bases outside the gene matches. This CDR3 contains 15 residues. The CDR3 nucleotides read TGTGCCTGGAGCCTAGCGGGACGGATACAAGAGACCCAGTACTTC. Encoded protein: CAWSLAGRIQETQYF.

This chain joins TRBV27 and TRBJ2-7; D unclear. Germline CDR1 MNHEY, CDR2 SMNVEV (reference sequence). With 5 bases removed from V and 3 bases from J, the gap between germline ends came to 14 bases. The length of the CDR3 is 14 residues. For the CDR3, the DNA is TGTGCCAGCAGTCGCTCGGGTTCCATCTACGAGCAGTACTTC. Amino acids: CASSRSGSIYEQYF.

The gene calls are TRBV5-1 and TRBJ2-7, with TRBD2 as a possible D gene (6 bases). CDR1 and CDR2 (germline): SGHRS, YFSETQ. The length of the CDR3 is 15 residues. The V and J ends lost 4 bases and 0 bases respectively, with 14 bases between them. The CDR3 loop reads CASSGGGGVSYEQYF. CDR3 sequence (DNA): TGCGCCAGCAGCGGGGGAGGAGGGGTCTCCTACGAGCAGTACTTC. The variable domain in full, completed from reference TRBV5-1 and TRBJ2-7, reads KAGVTQTPRYLIKTRGQQVTLSCSPISGHRSVSWYQQTPGQGLQFLFEYFSETQRNKGNFPGRFSGRQFSNSRSEMNVSTLELGDSALYLCASSGGGGVSYEQYFGPGTRLTVT.

This chain uses TRBV27 with TRBJ2-2; D is unresolved. CDR1 and CDR2 from the germline V gene are MNHEY and SMNVEV (reference sequence). CDR3 size: 15 residues. Trimming removed 5 bases at V and 6 bases at J, with 16 bases between. The CDR3: CASSLPPPPSGELFF. In nucleotides, the CDR3 is TGTGCCAGCAGTCTACCTCCGCCCCCCTCCGGGGAGCTGTTTTTT.

This chain uses TRBV20-1 with TRBJ2-7, with unresolved D. The CDR3 contains 11 residues. Germline V gene sequence: CDR1 DFQATT, CDR2 SNEGSKA (reference sequence). Trimming removed 5 bases from V and 6 bases from J, with 11 bases in between. The CDR3 DNA reads as TGCAGTGCTCTTGTCCCTCCCGAGCAGTACTTC. It codes for CSALVPPEQYF.

V is TRBV9 and J is TRBJ2-7; weak D call: TRBD1 (6 bases). The CDR3 is 19 residues long. V was trimmed by 0 bases and J by 5 bases, leaving 27 bases between them. Germline V CDR1 and CDR2: SGDLS, YYNGEE. CDR3 sequence: CASSVGQGSSFGVPDEQYF. CDR3 sequence (DNA): TGTGCCAGCAGCGTAGGGCAGGGGTCTTCCTTTGGTGTTCCGGACGAGCAGTACTTC.

This sequence joins TRBV7-2 and TRBJ2-3, with TRBD2 matching 12 bases. The trim removed 5 bases at V and 4 bases at J, leaving 7 bases unmatched. The CDR3 has 16 residues. The germline CDR1 and CDR2 sequences are SGHTA and FQGNSA. This CDR3 is CASSTRTSGMADTQYF. In nucleotides, the CDR3 is TGTGCCAGCAGCACCCGGACTAGCGGGATGGCAGATACGCAGTATTTT.

This clone was recorded only once. V and J are TRBV27 and TRBJ2-5, with 7 bases matching TRBD1. V was pared by 1 base and J by 2 bases, with 1 base of the junction left unmatched. The CDR3 runs 14 residues. The V gene's germline CDR1 is MNHEY and CDR2 SMNVEV (reference sequence). CDR3 bases: TGTGCCAGCAGTTTATTGGGACAGCAAGAGACCCAGTACTTC. Its protein is CASSLLGQQETQYF.

This clone was seen just once. The rearrangement joins TRBV12-3 or TRBV12-4 to TRBJ1-5, with 7 bases identical to TRBD1. Losses at the gene ends were 4 bases for V and 7 bases for J; bases not matched to a gene: 4. This CDR3 is 13 amino acids long. The CDR3 region has the DNA TGTGCCAGCAGTTCGACAGGGAAGCAGCCCCAGCATTTT. This codes for CASSSTGKQPQHF.

The V call is TRBV29-1, the J call TRBJ2-5, with TRBD2 matching 9 bases. V was clipped by 6 bases and J by 9 bases; unmatched bases: 14. The CDR3 is 14 residues long. The germline gives CDR1 SQVTM, CDR2 ANQGSEA. The CDR3, as DNA: TGCAGCGTCCTAAACTTAGCGGGGGCCTCCGCCCAGTACTTC. It specifies CSVLNLAGASAQYF.

The chain couples TRBV7-2 to TRBJ2-5; TRBD2 matches 12 bases. CDR1 SGHTA and CDR2 FQGNSA come from the germline V gene. The CDR3 loop spans 18 amino acids. The ends lost 2 bases at V and 2 bases at J; junction bases unmatched: 9. The CDR3 reads CASSLRASGGAVQETQYF. The CDR3 nucleotides are TGTGCCAGCAGCTTAAGGGCTAGCGGGGGGGCCGTTCAAGAGACCCAGTACTTC.